The present T cell receptor beta chain was sequenced within a study of cytomegalovirus exposure and HLA in healthy donors. General study findings and limits: TCR beta sequences reportedly predicted most subjects' HLA-A and HLA-B alleles accurately.

The V gene end was trimmed by 8 bases and the J gene end by 6 bases; junction bases not matched to a gene: 7. The CDR3 is made up of 12 amino acids. Germline lookup yields CDR1 ENHRY and CDR2 SYGVKD. PCR employed 60 Vbeta and 13 Jbeta primers. The authors' processing: Roughly 73 million unique TCR beta chains, about 10 million of them shared, were counted by a later analysis. The repertoire was sequenced with immunoSEQ multiplex PCR; TCRdb's copy has only in-frame clones and lacks some. Clonal size and the V and J genes are those of that table, whereas D and trimming came from the DNA. In the table there are 150,000 to 200,000 clones, over 75% of which are singletons. As to this clone: Its antigen is unidentified.

Sequenced material: PBMCs. The origin of this receptor is a girl less than two years old in good health and CMV-seronegative. The genes are TRBV10-3 and TRBJ2-7; the match to TRBD2 covers 7 bases. The CDR3 loop reads CAIGGGVPEQYF. The CDR3 DNA reads as TGTGCCATCGGGGGGGGAGTACCCGAGCAGTACTTC.